The source of this T cell receptor beta chain is a study of Ad26.COV2.S vaccination and SARS-CoV-2 variants. The wider study: As a participant in COV1001, the donor was in the Ad26.COV2.S trial arm. The vaccine Ad26.COV2.S was put into the muscle once, or twice with 56 days between.

The CDR3 has 12 amino acids. V gave up 7 bases and J gave up 5 bases, with 12 bases separating them. Germline CDR1 is MNHEY and CDR2 is SVGAGI. Treatment of the sample: 19 received Ad26.COV2.S at low or high dose, single or two shots; about five received placebo; per-sample allocation not given. The investigators took samples on day 63 after the first vaccine or placebo injection. Sequenced by immunoSEQ multiplex PCR; TCRdb stores in-frame clones only, minus some. In the table there are around 450,000 clones, about 90% of which are singletons. Material: peripheral blood, obtained in a trial of Ad26.COV2.S vaccine versus placebo. The gene calls are TRBV6-5 and TRBJ2-7; D possibly matches TRBD1 or TRBD2 (6 bases each). This receptor was obtained from a person aged 18 to 65 who received the Ad26.COV2.S COVID-19 vaccine or a placebo. CDR3 sequence: CASTGAGNEQYF. DNA for the CDR3: TGTGCCAGCACGGGGGCAGGGAACGAGCAGTACTTC.